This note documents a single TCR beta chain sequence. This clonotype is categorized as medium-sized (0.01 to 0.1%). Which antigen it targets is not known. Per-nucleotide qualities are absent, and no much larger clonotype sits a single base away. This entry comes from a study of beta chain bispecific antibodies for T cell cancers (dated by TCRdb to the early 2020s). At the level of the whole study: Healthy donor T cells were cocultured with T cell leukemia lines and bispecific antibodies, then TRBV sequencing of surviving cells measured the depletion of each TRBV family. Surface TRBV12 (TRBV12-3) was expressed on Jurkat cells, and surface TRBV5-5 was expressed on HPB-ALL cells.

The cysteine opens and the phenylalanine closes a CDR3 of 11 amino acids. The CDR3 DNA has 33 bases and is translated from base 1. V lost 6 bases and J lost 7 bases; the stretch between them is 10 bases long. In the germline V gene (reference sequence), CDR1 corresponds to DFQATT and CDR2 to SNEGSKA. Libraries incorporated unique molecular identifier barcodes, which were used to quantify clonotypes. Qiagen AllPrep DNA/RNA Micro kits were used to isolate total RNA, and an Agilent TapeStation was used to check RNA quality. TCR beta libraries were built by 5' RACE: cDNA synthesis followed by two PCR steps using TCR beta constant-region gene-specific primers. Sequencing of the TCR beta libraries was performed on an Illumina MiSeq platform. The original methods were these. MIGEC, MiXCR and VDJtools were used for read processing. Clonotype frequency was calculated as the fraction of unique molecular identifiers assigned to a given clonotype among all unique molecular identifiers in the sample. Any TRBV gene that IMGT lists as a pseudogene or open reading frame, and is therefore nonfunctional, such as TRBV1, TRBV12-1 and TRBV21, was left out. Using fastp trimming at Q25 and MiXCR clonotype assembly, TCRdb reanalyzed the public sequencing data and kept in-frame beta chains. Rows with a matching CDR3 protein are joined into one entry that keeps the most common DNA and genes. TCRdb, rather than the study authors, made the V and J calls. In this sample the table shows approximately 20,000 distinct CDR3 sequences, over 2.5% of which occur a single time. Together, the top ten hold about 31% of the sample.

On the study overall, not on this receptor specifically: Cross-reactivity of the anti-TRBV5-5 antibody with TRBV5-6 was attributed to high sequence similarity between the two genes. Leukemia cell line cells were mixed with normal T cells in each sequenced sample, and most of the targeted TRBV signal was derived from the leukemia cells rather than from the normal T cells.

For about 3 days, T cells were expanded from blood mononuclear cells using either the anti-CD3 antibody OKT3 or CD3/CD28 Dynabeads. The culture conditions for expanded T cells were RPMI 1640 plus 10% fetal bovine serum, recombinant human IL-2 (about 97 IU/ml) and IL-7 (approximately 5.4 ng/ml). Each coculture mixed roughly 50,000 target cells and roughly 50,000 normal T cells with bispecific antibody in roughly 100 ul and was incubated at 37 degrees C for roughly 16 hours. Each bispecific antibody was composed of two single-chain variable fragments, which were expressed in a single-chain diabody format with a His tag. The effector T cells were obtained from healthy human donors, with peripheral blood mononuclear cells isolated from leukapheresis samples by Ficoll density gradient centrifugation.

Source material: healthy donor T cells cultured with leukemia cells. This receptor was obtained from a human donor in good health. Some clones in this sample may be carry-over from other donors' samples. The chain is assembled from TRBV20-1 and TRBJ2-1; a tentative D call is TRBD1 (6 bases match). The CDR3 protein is CSAPQGNEQFF. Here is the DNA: TGCAGTGCACCACAGGGTAATGAGCAGTTCTTC.